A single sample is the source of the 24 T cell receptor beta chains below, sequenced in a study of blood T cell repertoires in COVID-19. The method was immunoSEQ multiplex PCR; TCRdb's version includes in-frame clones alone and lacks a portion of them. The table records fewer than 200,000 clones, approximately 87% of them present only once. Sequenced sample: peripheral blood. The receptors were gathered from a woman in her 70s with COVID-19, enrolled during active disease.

CDR3 in DNA: TGTGCCAGCCTTCTAGCGGGAGTGAACACCGGGGAGCTGTTTTTT. It translates to CASLLAGVNTGELFF. This sequence joins TRBV28 and TRBJ2-2; TRBD2 matches 10 bases. Trimming at V came to 8 bases and at J to 1 base, leaving 4 bases not matched to a gene. This CDR3 has 15 amino acids. In germline, CDR1 is MDHEN, CDR2 SYDVKM.

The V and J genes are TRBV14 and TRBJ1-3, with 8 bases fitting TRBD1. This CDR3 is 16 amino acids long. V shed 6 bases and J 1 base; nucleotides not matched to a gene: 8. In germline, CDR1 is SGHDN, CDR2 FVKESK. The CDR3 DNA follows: TGTGCCAGCAGTCTAACCCGGACAGGGTCTGGAAACACCATATATTTT. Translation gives CASSLTRTGSGNTIYF.

CDR3 loop: CASSFPAGSGNTIYF. CDR3 nucleotide sequence: TGTGCCAGCAGCTTCCCCGCGGGCTCTGGAAACACCATATATTTT. The gene calls are TRBV5-4 and TRBJ1-3; D is undetermined. The germline gives CDR1 SGHNT, CDR2 YYREEE (reference sequence). The ends were cut back, 2 bases at V and 0 bases at J, with 9 bases in the middle. CDR3 length: 15 amino acids.

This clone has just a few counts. CDR3 sequence (DNA): TGTGCCAGCAGCAAAGCTCTAGCGGGCGCCGAGCAGTACTTC. Its protein product is CASSKALAGAEQYF. This chain connects TRBV4-2 to TRBJ2-7; TRBD2 matches at 8 bases. V lost 5 bases, J lost 6 bases, and 9 bases stayed unmatched. The CDR3 spans 14 residues. The V gene's germline CDR1 is LGHNA and CDR2 YNFKEQ.

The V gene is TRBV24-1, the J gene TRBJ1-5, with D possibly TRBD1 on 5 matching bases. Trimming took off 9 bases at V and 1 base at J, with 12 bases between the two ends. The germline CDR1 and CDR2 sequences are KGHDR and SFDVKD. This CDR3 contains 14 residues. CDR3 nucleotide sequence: TGTGCCACCGCGGACATTAACAGCAATCAGCCCCAGCATTTT. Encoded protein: CATADINSNQPQHF.

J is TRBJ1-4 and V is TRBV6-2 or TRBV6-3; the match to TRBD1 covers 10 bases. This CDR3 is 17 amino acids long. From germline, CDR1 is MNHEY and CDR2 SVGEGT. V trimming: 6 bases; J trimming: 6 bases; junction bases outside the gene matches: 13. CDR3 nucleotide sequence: TGTGCCAGCAGCCCGCCCGGCCGGGACAGGGGAGATGAAAAACTGTTTTTT. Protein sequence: CASSPPGRDRGDEKLFF.

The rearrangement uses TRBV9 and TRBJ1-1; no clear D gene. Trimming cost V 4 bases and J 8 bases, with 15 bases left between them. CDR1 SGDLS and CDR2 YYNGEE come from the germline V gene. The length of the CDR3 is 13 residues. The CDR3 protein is CASSPMRGLEAFF. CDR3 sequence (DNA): TGTGCCAGCAGCCCCATGCGGGGTCTGGAAGCTTTCTTT.

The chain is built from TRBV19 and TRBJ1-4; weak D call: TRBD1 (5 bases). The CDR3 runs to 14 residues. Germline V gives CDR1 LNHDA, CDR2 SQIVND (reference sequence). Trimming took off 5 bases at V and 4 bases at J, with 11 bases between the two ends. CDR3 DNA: TGTGCCAGTAGTCCGACAGCCGTTAATGAAAAACTGTTTTTT. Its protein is CASSPTAVNEKLFF.

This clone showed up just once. In DNA form, the CDR3 reads TGTGCCAGCAGTGAAATAAGACTACCGGGACAGGGCTCGGAGACCCAGTACTTC. It is translated as CASSEIRLPGQGSETQYF. V is TRBV2 and J is TRBJ2-5; 9 nucleotides align to TRBD1. The CDR3 is 18 amino acids. Trimming cost V 2 bases and J 5 bases; bases outside gene matches: 15. CDR1 is SNHLY, CDR2 FYNNEI, per germline.

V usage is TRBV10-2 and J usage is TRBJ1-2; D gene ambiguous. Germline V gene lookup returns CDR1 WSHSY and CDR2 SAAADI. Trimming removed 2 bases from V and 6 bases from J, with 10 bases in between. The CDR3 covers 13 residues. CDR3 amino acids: CASSERGWDGYTF. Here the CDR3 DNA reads TGCGCCAGCAGTGAGCGGGGTTGGGATGGCTACACCTTC.

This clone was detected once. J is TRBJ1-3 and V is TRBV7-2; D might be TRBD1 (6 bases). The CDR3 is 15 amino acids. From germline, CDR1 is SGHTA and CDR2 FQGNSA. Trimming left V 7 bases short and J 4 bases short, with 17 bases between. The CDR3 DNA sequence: TGTGCCAGCACCTCCTTCGGGGGGCGCGGAAACACCATATATTTT. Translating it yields CASTSFGGRGNTIYF.

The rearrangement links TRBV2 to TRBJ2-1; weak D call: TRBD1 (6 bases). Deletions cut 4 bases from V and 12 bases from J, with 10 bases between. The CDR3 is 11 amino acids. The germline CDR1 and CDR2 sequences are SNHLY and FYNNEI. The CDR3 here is CASSGGTPQFF. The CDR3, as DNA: TGTGCCAGCAGTGGGGGGACACCGCAGTTCTTC.

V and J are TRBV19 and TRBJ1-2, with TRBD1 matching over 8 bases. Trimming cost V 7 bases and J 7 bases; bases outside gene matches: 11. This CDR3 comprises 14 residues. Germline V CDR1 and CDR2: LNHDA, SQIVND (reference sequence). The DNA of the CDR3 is TGTGCCAGTACCAATCCCCAGGGGGCGCGTGGCTACACCTTC. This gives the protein CASTNPQGARGYTF.

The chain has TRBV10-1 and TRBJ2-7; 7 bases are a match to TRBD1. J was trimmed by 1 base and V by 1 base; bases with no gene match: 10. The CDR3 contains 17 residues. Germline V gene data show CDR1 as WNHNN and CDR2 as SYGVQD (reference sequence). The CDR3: CASSEFRFGTASYEQYF. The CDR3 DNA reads TGCGCCAGCAGTGAGTTTCGGTTCGGGACAGCGTCCTACGAGCAGTACTTC.

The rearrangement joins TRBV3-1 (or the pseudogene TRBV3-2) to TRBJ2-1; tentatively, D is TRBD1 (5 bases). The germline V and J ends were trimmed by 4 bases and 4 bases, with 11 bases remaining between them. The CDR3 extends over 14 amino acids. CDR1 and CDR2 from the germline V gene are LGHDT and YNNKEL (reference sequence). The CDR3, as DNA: TGTGCCAGCAGCCGCGACACAGGTTACAATGAGCAGTTCTTC. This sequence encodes CASSRDTGYNEQFF.

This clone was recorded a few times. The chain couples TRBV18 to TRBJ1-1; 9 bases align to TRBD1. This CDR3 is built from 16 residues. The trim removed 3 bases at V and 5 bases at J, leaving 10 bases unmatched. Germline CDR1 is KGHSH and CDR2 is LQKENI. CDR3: CASSPPGQGKGTEAFF. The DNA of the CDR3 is TGTGCCAGCTCACCCCCAGGACAGGGGAAAGGGACTGAAGCTTTCTTT.

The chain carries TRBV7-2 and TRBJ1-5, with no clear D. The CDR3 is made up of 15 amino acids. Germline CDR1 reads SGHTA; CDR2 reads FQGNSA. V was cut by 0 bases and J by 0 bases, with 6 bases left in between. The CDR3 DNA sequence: TGTGCCAGCAGCTTAGCTTTCAGTAGCAATCAGCCCCAGCATTTT. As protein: CASSLAFSSNQPQHF. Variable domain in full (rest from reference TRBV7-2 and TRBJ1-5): GAGVSQSPSNKVTEKGKDVELRCDPISGHTALYWYRQSLGQGLEFLIYFQGNSAPDKSGLPSDRFSAERTGGSVSTLTIQRTQQEDSAVYLCASSLAFSSNQPQHFGDGTRLSIL.

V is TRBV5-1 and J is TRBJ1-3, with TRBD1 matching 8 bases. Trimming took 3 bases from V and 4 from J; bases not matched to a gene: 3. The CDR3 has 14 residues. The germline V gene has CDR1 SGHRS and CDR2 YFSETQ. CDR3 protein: CASSSGDRGNTIYF. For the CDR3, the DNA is TGCGCCAGCAGCTCGGGGGACAGGGGAAACACCATATATTTT.

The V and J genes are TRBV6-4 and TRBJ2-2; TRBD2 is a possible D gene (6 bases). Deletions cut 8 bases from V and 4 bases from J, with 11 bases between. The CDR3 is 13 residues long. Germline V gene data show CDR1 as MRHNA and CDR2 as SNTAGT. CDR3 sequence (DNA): TGTGCCAGCGCGGGGCAGGGCACCGGGGAGCTGTTTTTT. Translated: CASAGQGTGELFF.

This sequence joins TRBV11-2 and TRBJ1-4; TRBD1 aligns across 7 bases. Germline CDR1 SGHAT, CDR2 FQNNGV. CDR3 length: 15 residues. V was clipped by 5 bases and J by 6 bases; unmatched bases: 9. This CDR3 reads CASSPPRGRYEKLFF. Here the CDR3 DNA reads TGTGCCAGCAGCCCTCCAAGGGGGCGGTATGAAAAACTGTTTTTT.

CDR3 nucleotides: TGTGCCAGCTCACCAAGGACAGACTACTCCTACGAGCAGTACTTC. Encoded protein: CASSPRTDYSYEQYF. The chain is built from TRBV18 and TRBJ2-7; D perhaps matches TRBD1 (6 bases). Germline values: CDR1 KGHSH, CDR2 LQKENI. This CDR3 region has 15 residues. The ends were cut back, 2 bases at V and 0 bases at J, with 11 bases in the middle.

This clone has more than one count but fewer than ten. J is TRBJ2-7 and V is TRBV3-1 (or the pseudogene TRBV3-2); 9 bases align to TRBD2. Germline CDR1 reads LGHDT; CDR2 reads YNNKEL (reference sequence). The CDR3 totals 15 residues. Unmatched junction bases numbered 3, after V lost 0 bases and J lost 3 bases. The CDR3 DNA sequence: TGTGCCAGCAGCCAAGATCTTAGCGGGAGCTACGAGCAGTACTTC. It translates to CASSQDLSGSYEQYF.

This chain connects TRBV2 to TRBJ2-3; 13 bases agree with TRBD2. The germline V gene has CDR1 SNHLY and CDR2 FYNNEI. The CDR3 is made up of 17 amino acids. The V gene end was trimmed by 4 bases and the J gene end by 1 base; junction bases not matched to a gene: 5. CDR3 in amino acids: CASSGRGLAGRTDTQYF. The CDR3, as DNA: TGTGCCAGCAGTGGAAGGGGACTAGCGGGGCGCACAGATACGCAGTATTTT.

The CDR3 is CASNGGGSSYEQYF. The CDR3 bases are TGTGCCAGCAATGGGGGAGGCAGTTCCTACGAGCAGTACTTC. V and J are TRBV28 and TRBJ2-7, with D perhaps matching TRBD2 (6 bases). Germline CDR1 and CDR2: MDHEN and SYDVKM. V lost 7 bases to trimming and J lost 1 base, with 14 bases between them. The CDR3 loop spans 14 amino acids.